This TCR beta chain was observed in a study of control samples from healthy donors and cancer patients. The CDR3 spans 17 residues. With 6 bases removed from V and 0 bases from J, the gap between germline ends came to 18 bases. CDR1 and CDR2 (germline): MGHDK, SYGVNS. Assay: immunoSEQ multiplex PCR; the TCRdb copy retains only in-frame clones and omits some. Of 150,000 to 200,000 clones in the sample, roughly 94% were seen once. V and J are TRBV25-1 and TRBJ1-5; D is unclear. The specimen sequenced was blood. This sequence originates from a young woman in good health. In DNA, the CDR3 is TGTGCCAGCAGCCCCGCGCGAGGGATCCATAGCAATCAGCCCCAGCATTTT. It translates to CASSPARGIHSNQPQHF. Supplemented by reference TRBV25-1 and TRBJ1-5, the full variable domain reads EADIYQTPRYLVIGTGKKITLECSQTMGHDKMYWYQQDPGMELHLIHYSYGVNSTEKGDLSSESTVSRIRTEHFPLTLESARPSHTSQYLCASSPARGIHSNQPQHFGDGTRLSIL.